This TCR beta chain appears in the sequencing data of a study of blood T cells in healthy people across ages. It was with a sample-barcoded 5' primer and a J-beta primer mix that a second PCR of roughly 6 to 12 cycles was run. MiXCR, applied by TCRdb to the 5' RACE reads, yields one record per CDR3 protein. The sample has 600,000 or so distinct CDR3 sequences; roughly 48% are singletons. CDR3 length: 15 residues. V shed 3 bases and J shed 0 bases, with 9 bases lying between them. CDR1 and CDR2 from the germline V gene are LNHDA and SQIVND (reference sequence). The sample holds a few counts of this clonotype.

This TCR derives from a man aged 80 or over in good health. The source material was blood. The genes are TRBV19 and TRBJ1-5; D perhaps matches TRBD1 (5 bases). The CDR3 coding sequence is TGTGCCAGTAGTATGGGGGGATATAGCAATCAGCCCCAGCATTTT. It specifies CASSMGGYSNQPQHF.